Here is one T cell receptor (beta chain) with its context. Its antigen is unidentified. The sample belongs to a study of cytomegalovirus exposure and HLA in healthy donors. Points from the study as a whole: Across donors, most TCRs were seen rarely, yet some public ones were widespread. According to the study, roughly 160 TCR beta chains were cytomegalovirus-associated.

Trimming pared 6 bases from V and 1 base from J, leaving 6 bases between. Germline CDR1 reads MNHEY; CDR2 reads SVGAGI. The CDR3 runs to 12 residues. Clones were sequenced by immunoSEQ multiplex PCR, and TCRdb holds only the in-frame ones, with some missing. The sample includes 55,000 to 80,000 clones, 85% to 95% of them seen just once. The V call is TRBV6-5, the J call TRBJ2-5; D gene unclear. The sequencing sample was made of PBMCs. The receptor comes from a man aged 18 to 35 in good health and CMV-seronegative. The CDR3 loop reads CASSQSQETQYF. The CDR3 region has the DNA TGTGCCAGCAGCCAGTCCCAAGAGACCCAGTACTTC.